The following is a T cell receptor beta chain sequence with its context. Its target is not known. Clones were sequenced by immunoSEQ multiplex PCR, and TCRdb holds only the in-frame ones, with some missing. There are 2 million to 2.5 million clones in the sample; over 85% occur only once, and about 0.39% lies in the top ten. These data originate in a study of shared clonotypes between healthy human individuals. The overall study: Donor composition was a couple of women and three men, aged 18 to 49. Regarding the study as a whole: Naive subsets generally exceeded memory subsets in estimated richness.

V lost 6 bases to trimming and J lost 6 bases; unmatched junction nucleotides: 15. Germline CDR1 reads MDHEN; CDR2 reads SYDVKM. The CDR3 consists of 16 residues. CD45RA+ naive and CD45RA-negative memory subsets were separated from CD4+ cells. The source of this sequence is a man between 18 and 35 years old in good health. Some clones in this sample may be carry-over from other donors' samples. The sample taken for sequencing was naive CD4+ T cells from PBMCs. The sample's subset: CD45RA+ positively selected. The chain recombines TRBV28 with TRBJ2-7; 9 bases are a match to TRBD1. For the CDR3, the DNA is TGTGCCAGCAGCCCCCCCGGGACAGGGAATCGTGGCGAGCAGTACTTC. Amino acids: CASSPPGTGNRGEQYF.